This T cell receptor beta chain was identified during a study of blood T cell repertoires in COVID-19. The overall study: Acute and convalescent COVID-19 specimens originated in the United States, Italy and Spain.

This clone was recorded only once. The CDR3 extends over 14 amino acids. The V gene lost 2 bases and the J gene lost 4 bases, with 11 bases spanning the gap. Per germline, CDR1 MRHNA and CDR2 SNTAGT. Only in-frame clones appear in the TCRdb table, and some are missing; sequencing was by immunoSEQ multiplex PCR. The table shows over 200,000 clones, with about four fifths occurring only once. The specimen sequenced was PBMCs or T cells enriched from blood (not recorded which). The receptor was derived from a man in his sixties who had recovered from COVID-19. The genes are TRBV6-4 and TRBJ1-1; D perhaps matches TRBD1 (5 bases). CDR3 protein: CASSDTGGRTEAFF. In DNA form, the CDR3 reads TGTGCCAGCAGTGACACGGGGGGTCGCACTGAAGCTTTCTTT.